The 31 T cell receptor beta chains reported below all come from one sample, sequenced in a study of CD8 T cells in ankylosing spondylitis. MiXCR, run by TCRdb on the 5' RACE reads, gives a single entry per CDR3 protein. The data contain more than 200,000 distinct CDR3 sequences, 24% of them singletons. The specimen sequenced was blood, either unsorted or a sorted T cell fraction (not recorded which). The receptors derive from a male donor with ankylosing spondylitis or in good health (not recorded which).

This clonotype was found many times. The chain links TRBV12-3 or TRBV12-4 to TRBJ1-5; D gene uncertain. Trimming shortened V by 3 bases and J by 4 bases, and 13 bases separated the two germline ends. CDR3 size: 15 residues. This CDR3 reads CASSFGRALNQPQHF. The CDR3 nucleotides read TGTGCCAGCAGTTTTGGTAGGGCCCTTAATCAGCCCCAGCATTTT.

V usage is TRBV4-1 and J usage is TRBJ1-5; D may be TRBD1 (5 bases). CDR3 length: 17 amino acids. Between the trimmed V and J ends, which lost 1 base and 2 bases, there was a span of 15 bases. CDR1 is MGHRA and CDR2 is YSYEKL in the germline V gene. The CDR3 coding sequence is TGCGCCAGCAGCCAAGTACCTCCCCAGGGAGGCAATCAGCCCCAGCATTTT. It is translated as CASSQVPPQGGNQPQHF.

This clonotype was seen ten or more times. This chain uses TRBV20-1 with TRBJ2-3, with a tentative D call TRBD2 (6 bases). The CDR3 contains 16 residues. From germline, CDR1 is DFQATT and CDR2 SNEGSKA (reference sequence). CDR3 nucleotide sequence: TGCAGCGGGGAGAGGCGGGGCCGGTGGGGCACAGATACGCAGTATTTT. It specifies CSGERRGRWGTDTQYF.

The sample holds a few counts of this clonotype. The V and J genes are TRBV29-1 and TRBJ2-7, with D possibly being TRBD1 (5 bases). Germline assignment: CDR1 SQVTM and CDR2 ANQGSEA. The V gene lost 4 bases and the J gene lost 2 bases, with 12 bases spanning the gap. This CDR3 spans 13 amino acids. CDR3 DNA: TGCAGCGTTGGCACGAGACAGACCTACGAGCAGTACTTC. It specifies CSVGTRQTYEQYF.

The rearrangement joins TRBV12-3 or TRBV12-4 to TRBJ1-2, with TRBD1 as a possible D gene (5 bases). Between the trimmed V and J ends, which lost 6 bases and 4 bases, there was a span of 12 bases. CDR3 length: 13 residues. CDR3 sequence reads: CASSAGRVYGYTF. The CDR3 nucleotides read TGTGCCAGCAGCGCGGGGCGGGTCTATGGCTACACCTTC.

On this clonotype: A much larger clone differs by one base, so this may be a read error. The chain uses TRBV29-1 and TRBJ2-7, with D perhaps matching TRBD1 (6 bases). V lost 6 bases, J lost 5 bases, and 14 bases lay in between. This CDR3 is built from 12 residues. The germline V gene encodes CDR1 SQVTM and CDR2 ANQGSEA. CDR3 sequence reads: CSVGQWWNEQYF. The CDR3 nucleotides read TGCAGCGTCGGACAGTGGTGGAACGAGCAGTACTTC.

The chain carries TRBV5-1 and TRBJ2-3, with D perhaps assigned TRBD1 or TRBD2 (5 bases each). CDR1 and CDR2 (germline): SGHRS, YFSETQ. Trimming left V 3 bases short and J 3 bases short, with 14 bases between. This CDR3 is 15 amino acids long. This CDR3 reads CASSSSGPGTDTQYF. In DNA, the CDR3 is TGCGCCAGCAGCTCATCGGGACCAGGGACAGATACGCAGTATTTT.

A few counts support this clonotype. CDR3 bases: TGTGCCAGCAGGGGGGGACTGGGACTAGGAAATGAGCAGTTCTTC. It encodes CASRGGLGLGNEQFF. The gene calls are TRBV12-3 or TRBV12-4 and TRBJ2-1, with 8 bases fitting TRBD2. Trimming cost V 6 bases and J 7 bases; bases outside gene matches: 11. CDR3 length: 15 amino acids.

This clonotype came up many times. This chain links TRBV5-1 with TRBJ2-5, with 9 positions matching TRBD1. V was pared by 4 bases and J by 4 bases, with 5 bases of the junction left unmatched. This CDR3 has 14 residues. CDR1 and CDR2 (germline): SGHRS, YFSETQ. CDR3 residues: CASSPTGGRETQYF. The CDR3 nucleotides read TGCGCCAGCAGCCCGACAGGGGGTAGAGAGACCCAGTACTTC.

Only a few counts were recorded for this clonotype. The CDR3 bases are TGCAGTGCTAGAGATAGCGGGGGTGGAACTGAAGCTTTCTTT. It yields the protein CSARDSGGGTEAFF. The chain recombines TRBV20-1 with TRBJ1-1; TRBD1 is a possible D gene (5 bases). From germline, CDR1 is DFQATT and CDR2 SNEGSKA (reference sequence). The CDR3 is 14 amino acids. The germline V and J ends were trimmed by 0 bases and 5 bases, with 13 bases remaining between them.

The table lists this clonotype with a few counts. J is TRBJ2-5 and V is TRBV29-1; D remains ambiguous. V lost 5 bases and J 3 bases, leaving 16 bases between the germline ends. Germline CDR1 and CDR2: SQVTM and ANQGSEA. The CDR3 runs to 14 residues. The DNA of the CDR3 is TGCAGCGTTAGTGACGATTCTGCGGAAGAGACCCAGTACTTC. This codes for CSVSDDSAEETQYF.

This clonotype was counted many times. The CDR3 is CASTRLAGETQYF. DNA for the CDR3: TGCGCCAGCACCCGACTAGCGGGCGAGACCCAGTACTTC. The chain employs TRBV4-1 and TRBJ2-5; TRBD2 matches 10 bases. Trimming took 7 bases from V and 5 from J; bases not matched to a gene: 4. In germline, CDR1 is MGHRA, CDR2 YSYEKL. This CDR3 comprises 13 residues.

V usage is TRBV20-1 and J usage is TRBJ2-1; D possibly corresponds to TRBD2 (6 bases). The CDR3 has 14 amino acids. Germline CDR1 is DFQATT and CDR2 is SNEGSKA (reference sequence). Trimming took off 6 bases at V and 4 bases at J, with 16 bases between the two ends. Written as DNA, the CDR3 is TGCAGTGCCCCGGGAGATATCGGGTACAATGAGCAGTTCTTC. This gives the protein CSAPGDIGYNEQFF.

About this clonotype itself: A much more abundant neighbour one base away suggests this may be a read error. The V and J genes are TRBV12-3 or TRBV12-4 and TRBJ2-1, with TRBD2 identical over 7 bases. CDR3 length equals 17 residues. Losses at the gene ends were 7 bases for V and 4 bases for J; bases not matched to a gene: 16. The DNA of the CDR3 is TGTGCCAGCACCCACCCGCTAATGACTAGCCAATACAATGAGCAGTTCTTC. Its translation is CASTHPLMTSQYNEQFF.

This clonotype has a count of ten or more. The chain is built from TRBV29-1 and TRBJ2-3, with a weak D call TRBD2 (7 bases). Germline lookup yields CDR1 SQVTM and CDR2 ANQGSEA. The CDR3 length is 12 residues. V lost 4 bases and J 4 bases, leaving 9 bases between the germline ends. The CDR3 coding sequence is TGCAGCGTTGGGGAGGGGGCAGATACGCAGTATTTT. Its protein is CSVGEGADTQYF.

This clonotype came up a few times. The chain's CDR3 is CSVTRDRDTEAFF. The CDR3, as DNA: TGCAGCGTCACCCGAGACAGGGACACTGAAGCTTTCTTT. The V and J genes are TRBV29-1 and TRBJ1-1, with 7 positions matching TRBD1. The CDR3 length is 13 residues. J gave up 3 bases and V 6 bases, and 7 bases lay outside the gene matches. Looked up from germline, CDR1 is SQVTM and CDR2 is ANQGSEA.

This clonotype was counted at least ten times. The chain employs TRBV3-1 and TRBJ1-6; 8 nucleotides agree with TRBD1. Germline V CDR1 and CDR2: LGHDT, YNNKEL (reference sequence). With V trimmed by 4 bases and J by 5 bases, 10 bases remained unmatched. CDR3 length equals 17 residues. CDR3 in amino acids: CASSPTGVKPDNSPLHF. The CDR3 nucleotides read TGTGCCAGCAGCCCGACAGGGGTTAAACCTGATAATTCACCCCTCCACTTT.

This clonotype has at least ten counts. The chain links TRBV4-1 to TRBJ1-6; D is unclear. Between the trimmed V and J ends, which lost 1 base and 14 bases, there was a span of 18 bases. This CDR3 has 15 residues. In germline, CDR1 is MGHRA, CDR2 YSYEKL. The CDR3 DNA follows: TGCGCCAGCAGCCAAGGCGAGGCCAGATACGGCACCCTCCACTTT. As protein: CASSQGEARYGTLHF.

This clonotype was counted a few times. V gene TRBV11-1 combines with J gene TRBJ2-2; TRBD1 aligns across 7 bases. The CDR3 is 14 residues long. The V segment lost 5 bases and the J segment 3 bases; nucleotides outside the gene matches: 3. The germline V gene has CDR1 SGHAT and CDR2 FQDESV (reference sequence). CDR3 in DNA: TGTGCCAGCAGCCCCGACAGGGACACCGGGGAGCTGTTTTTT. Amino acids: CASSPDRDTGELFF.

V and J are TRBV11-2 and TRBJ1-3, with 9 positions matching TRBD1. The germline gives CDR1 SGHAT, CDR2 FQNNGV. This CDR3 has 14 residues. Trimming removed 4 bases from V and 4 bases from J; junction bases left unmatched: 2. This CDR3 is CASSWGQGGNTIYF. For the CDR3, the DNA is TGTGCCAGCAGCTGGGGACAGGGAGGAAACACCATATATTTT.

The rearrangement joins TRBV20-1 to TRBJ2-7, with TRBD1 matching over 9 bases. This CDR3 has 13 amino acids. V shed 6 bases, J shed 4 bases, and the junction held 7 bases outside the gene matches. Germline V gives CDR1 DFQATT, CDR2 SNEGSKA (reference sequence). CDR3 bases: TGCAGTGCGCTGGGACAGGGTGGTTACGAGCAGTACTTC. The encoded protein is CSALGQGGYEQYF.

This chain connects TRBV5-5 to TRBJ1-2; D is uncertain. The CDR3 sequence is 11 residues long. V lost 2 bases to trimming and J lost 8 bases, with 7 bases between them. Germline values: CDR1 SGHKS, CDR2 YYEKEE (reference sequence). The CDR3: CASSFYEGYTF. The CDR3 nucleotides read TGTGCCAGCAGCTTTTACGAAGGCTACACCTTC.

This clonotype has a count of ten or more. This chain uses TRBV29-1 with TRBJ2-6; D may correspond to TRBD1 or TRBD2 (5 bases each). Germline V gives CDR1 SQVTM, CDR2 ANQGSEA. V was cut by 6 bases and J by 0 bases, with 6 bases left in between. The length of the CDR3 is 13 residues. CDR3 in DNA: TGCAGCGTGGGGGACTCTGGGGCCAACGTCCTGACTTTC. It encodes CSVGDSGANVLTF.

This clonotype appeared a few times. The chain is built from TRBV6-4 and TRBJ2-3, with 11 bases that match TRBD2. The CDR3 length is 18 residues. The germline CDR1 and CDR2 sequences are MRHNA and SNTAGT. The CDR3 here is CTISRTSGGSRLTDTQYF. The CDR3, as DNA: TGTACCATCAGCCGAACTAGCGGGGGTAGTAGATTAACAGATACGCAGTATTTT.

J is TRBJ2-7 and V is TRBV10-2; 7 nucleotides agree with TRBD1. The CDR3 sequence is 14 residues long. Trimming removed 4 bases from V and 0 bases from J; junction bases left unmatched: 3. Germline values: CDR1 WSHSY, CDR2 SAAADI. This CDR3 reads CASSGDSISYEQYF. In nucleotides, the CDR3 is TGCGCCAGCAGTGGGGACAGTATCTCCTACGAGCAGTACTTC.

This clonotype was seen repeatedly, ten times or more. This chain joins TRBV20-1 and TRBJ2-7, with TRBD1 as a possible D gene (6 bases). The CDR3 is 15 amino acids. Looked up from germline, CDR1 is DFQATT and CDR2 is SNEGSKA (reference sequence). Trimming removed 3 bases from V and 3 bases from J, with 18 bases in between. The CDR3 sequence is CSARGPGQQHYEQYF. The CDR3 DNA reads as TGCAGTGCTAGGGGCCCAGGACAGCAGCACTACGAGCAGTACTTC.

The CDR3 reads CSASGLAGGYNEQFF. The CDR3 DNA sequence: TGCAGTGCTAGTGGACTAGCGGGGGGGTACAATGAGCAGTTCTTC. The chain joins TRBV20-1 to TRBJ2-1, with TRBD2 matching over 15 bases. Germline V CDR1 and CDR2: DFQATT, SNEGSKA (reference sequence). The CDR3 totals 15 residues. The V gene end was trimmed by 3 bases and the J gene end by 4 bases; junction bases not matched to a gene: 1.

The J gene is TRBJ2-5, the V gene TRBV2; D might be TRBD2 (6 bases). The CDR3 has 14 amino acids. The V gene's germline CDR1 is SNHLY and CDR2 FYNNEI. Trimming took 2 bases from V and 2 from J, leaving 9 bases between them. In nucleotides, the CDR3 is TGTGCCAGCAGTGAAAGTCTAGCGCAAGAGACCCAGTACTTC. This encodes CASSESLAQETQYF.

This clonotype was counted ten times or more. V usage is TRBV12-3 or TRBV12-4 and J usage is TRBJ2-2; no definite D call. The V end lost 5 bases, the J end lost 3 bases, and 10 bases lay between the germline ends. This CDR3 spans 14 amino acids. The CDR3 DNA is TGTGCCAGCAGTCCCCGACCGTACACCGGGGAGCTGTTTTTT. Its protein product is CASSPRPYTGELFF.

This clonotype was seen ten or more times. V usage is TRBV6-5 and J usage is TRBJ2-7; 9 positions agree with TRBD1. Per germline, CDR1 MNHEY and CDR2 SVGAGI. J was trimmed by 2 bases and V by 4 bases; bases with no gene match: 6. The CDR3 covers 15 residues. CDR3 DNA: TGTGCCAGCAGTTGGACAGGGGACCGCACCTACGAGCAGTACTTC. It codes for CASSWTGDRTYEQYF.

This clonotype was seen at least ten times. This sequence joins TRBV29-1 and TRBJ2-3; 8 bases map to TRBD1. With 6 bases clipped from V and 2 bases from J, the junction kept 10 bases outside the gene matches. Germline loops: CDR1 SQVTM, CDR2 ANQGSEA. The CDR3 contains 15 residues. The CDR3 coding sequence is TGCAGCGTCGCCGGGTCCCAGGGGGCCACAGATACGCAGTATTTT. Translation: CSVAGSQGATDTQYF.